The T cell receptor beta chain under discussion was sequenced for a study of T cells after yellow fever vaccination. Study-level information: Preparation of fractions with low cell numbers was performed using SMART-Seq v4 Ultra Low Input.

The sample holds a few counts of this clonotype. Its antigen is undetermined. General study results and limits: Sorted repertoires could include abundant contaminating clonotypes from bulk cells. Clones from primary vaccination mostly reappeared after the booster (around 96% CD4, approximately 91% CD8).

Germline values: CDR1 SGHTA, CDR2 FQGNSA. The V end lost 3 bases, the J end lost 5 bases, and 16 bases lay between the germline ends. The CDR3 loop spans 15 amino acids. For TCR, cDNA came from 5'RACE template switching, which added a universal primer site and UMIs. One entry per CDR3 protein results from TCRdb running MiXCR on the 5' RACE reads. The table lists about 630,000 distinct CDR3 sequences, approximately 13% of them singletons. The sample consisted of PBMCs, taken on the day of the yellow fever booster vaccination. This clonotype originated in a man between 25 and 39 years old who received the YFV17D yellow fever vaccine. V and J are TRBV7-2 and TRBJ2-5, with a weak D call TRBD2 (6 bases). The CDR3 DNA reads as TGTGCCAGCAGCTTGGAGGGGTCATCTTGGGAGACCCAGTACTTC. This codes for CASSLEGSSWETQYF.